The entry below gives a single T cell receptor (beta chain) sequence along with its context. Its antigen target is currently unknown. Base qualities are not recorded, but no much larger clone differs from it by a single base. These data come from a study of technical replicates of blood from a few donors (dated by TCRdb to about 2017). The junction carries 18 bases between V and J, which are trimmed by 7 bases and 6 bases respectively. From a lookup of the germline V gene, CDR1 and CDR2 are MDHEN and SYDVKM. The CDR3 starts with the cysteine, ends with the phenylalanine, and has 15 residues. The sequence is cut down to CDR3 DNA, 45 bases in frame from base 1. Library preparation was by the immunoSEQ multiplex PCR assay. What TCRdb holds here is the immuneACCESS table cut down to in-frame rearrangements. Part of the clones is not present; checked against another copy, under half of the missing clones reflect an unresolved V gene, and the others are unexplained. The sample table holds under 100,000 clones, of which 90% to 96% were seen once. The ten largest clones represent roughly 0.2% of the sample.

Recombination joined TRBV28 with TRBJ1-4; a tentative D call is TRBD1 (6 bases match). The source is a human donor in good health. Sequencing was done on a sample of T cells isolated from PBMCs. The bases are TGTGCCAGCACCCTCCCCTCGGGACATGATGAAAAACTGTTTTTT. This translates into CASTLPSGHDEKLFF.